The 22 T cell receptor beta chains presented below share a single source sample, sequenced in a study of cytomegalovirus exposure and HLA in healthy donors. PCR amplification relied on 60 Vbeta primers (plus 13 Jbeta primers). Here immunoSEQ multiplex PCR was the method, and the copy in TCRdb shows in-frame clones only, minus some. The profile shows about 98,000 clones, about three quarters of them singletons. The material sequenced was PBMCs. These TCRs come from a human donor in good health.

The rearrangement uses TRBV9 and TRBJ2-2; tentatively, D is TRBD2 (6 bases). The CDR3 covers 15 residues. Germline values: CDR1 SGDLS, CDR2 YYNGEE. V was pared by 4 bases and J by 0 bases, with 10 bases between. The CDR3 spells CASSPGTSNTGELFF. For the CDR3, the DNA is TGTGCCAGCAGCCCCGGGACTTCGAACACCGGGGAGCTGTTTTTT.

The chain links TRBV29-1 to TRBJ1-1; 8 positions match TRBD1. V was pared by 7 bases and J by 6 bases, with 13 bases of the junction left unmatched. The length of the CDR3 is 14 residues. Germline V gives CDR1 SQVTM, CDR2 ANQGSEA. CDR3 amino acids: CSAAETGGWSEAFF. CDR3 nucleotide sequence: TGCAGCGCAGCTGAAACAGGGGGTTGGTCTGAAGCTTTCTTT.

The table lists this clone with a few counts. The chain couples TRBV6-6 to TRBJ1-1; 7 bases fit TRBD1. CDR1 is MNHNY and CDR2 is SVGAGI in the germline V gene (reference sequence). The V gene end was trimmed by 7 bases and the J gene end by 6 bases; junction bases not matched to a gene: 11. CDR3 length equals 14 residues. This CDR3 reads CASTKGQLEPEAFF. The CDR3 DNA is TGTGCCAGCACTAAGGGACAGTTGGAACCTGAAGCTTTCTTT.

The chain combines TRBV6-6 with TRBJ2-7, with 9 bases that match TRBD2. The CDR3 consists of 16 residues. The V and J ends lost 2 bases and 4 bases, in that order; junction bases with no gene match: 9. Per the germline V gene, CDR1 is MNHNY and CDR2 is SVGAGI (reference sequence). As DNA, the CDR3 is TGTGCCAGCAGTTACCCTACGTCTAGCGGGGCATACGAGCAGTACTTC. This translates into CASSYPTSSGAYEQYF.

The chain carries TRBV5-1 and TRBJ2-4; TRBD1 might be the D (5 bases). This CDR3 region has 16 residues. The germline gives CDR1 SGHRS, CDR2 YFSETQ. Trimming shortened V by 4 bases and J by 0 bases, and 14 bases separated the two germline ends. The CDR3 loop is CASSTPDTLAKNIQYF. In DNA, the CDR3 is TGCGCCAGCAGCACACCGGACACTCTAGCCAAAAACATTCAGTACTTC.

This clone was recorded only once. This rearrangement joins TRBV1 to TRBJ1-1; TRBD1, the table's D call, was not compared with the DNA. TRBV1 counts as a pseudogene. CDR3 length: 15 amino acids. The DNA for the CDR3 is TGCACCAGCAGCCAAGATAGCAGGGGGCAACCTGAAGCTTTCTTT. Its translation is CTSSQDSRGQPEAFF.

This chain uses TRBV27 with TRBJ2-1, with 9 bases fitting TRBD1. The J segment lost 9 bases and the V segment lost 3 bases, leaving 6 bases of the junction unmatched. Germline assignment: CDR1 MNHEY and CDR2 SMNVEV (reference sequence). The length of the CDR3 is 14 residues. CDR3 loop: CASSFMGQGVEQFF. CDR3 nucleotides: TGTGCCAGCAGTTTTATGGGACAGGGCGTTGAGCAGTTCTTC.

The rearrangement links TRBV5-6 to TRBJ2-7, with 8 bases lining up with TRBD1. J gave up 2 bases and V 0 bases, and 7 bases lay outside the gene matches. CDR3 size: 16 residues. In germline, CDR1 is SGHDT, CDR2 YYEEEE. The chain's CDR3 is CASSLVGQGSTYEQYF. CDR3 coding DNA: TGTGCCAGCAGCTTGGTAGGACAGGGATCCACCTACGAGCAGTACTTC.

The chain combines TRBV5-1 with TRBJ2-3; D may be TRBD1 (5 bases). V was pared by 3 bases and J by 3 bases, with 14 bases between. This CDR3 has 15 residues. Germline CDR1 SGHRS, CDR2 YFSETQ. CDR3 sequence: CASSSGHFSTDTQYF. The CDR3 DNA reads as TGCGCCAGCAGCTCAGGACATTTTAGTACAGATACGCAGTATTTT. Drawing the rest from reference TRBV5-1 and TRBJ2-3, the complete variable domain is KAGVTQTPRYLIKTRGQQVTLSCSPISGHRSVSWYQQTPGQGLQFLFEYFSETQRNKGNFPGRFSGRQFSNSRSEMNVSTLELGDSALYLCASSSGHFSTDTQYFGPGTRLTVL.

The genes are TRBV6-6 and TRBJ2-7; D is perhaps TRBD2 (6 bases). Looked up from germline, CDR1 is MNHNY and CDR2 is SVGAGI (reference sequence). The CDR3 spans 11 residues. The germline V and J ends were trimmed by 7 bases and 5 bases, with 9 bases remaining between them. CDR3 protein: CASIGGNEQYF. CDR3 nucleotide sequence: TGTGCCAGCATTGGAGGGAACGAGCAGTACTTC.

The chain is built from TRBV12-5 and TRBJ1-5; D is ambiguous. V was cut by 3 bases and J by 5 bases, with 11 bases left in between. The germline gives CDR1 LGHNT, CDR2 FRNRAP. CDR3 length equals 14 residues. The CDR3 spells CASGLQREDQPQHF. CDR3 in DNA: TGTGCTAGTGGTTTACAGCGGGAGGATCAGCCCCAGCATTTT.

V usage is TRBV30 and J usage is TRBJ1-4, with D possibly TRBD1 on 5 matching bases. The V gene's germline CDR1 is GTSNPN and CDR2 SVGIG (reference sequence). The CDR3 totals 15 residues. Deletions cut 4 bases from V and 5 bases from J, with 17 bases between. The DNA of the CDR3 is TGTGCCTGGACCCCAAACAGGTTCGGCAATGAAAAACTGTTTTTT. It encodes CAWTPNRFGNEKLFF.

V is TRBV29-1 and J is TRBJ1-2, with D unclear. The ends were cut back, 3 bases at V and 1 base at J, with 12 bases in the middle. The CDR3 is made up of 14 amino acids. In germline, CDR1 is SQVTM, CDR2 ANQGSEA. This chain's CDR3 is CSVDREPNNYGYTF. CDR3 nucleotides: TGCAGCGTTGATAGGGAGCCTAATAACTATGGCTACACCTTC.

The rearrangement joins TRBV10-1 to TRBJ1-1; no reliable D call. The CDR3 is 13 amino acids. CDR1 is WNHNN, CDR2 SYGVQD, per germline (reference sequence). The V gene lost 3 bases and the J gene lost 1 base, with 6 bases spanning the gap. The CDR3: CASSDARNTEAFF. CDR3 in DNA: TGCGCCAGCAGTGATGCCAGGAACACTGAAGCTTTCTTT.

The chain couples TRBV5-3 to TRBJ1-5; 9 nucleotides agree with TRBD1. TRBV5-3 is assigned to the ORF class and has an uncertain function. After removal of 7 bases from V and 3 bases from J, the junction contained 14 bases not matched to a gene. This CDR3 spans 17 amino acids. CDR3 protein: CARFSHRDRVSNQPQHF. The CDR3 DNA reads as TGTGCCAGATTCAGTCACCGGGACAGGGTCTCCAATCAGCCCCAGCATTTT.

The genes are TRBV19 and TRBJ2-5; 12 bases line up with TRBD2. The length of the CDR3 is 15 residues. Per the germline V gene, CDR1 is LNHDA and CDR2 is SQIVND (reference sequence). The ends lost 6 bases at V and 6 bases at J; junction bases unmatched: 8. Written as DNA, the CDR3 is TGTGCCAGTAGCCTAGGACTAGCGGGACCCAAGACCCAGTACTTC. It specifies CASSLGLAGPKTQYF.

This chain links TRBV27 with TRBJ2-3, with D perhaps matching TRBD2 (6 bases). V was cut by 6 bases and J by 4 bases, with 11 bases left in between. The CDR3 loop spans 13 amino acids. In germline, CDR1 is MNHEY, CDR2 SMNVEV (reference sequence). Written as DNA, the CDR3 is TGTGCCAGCAGCCCACTAGCATCAGATACGCAGTATTTT. Its protein product is CASSPLASDTQYF.

This clone was seen only a few times. The gene calls are TRBV11-2 and TRBJ1-4; D perhaps matches TRBD1 (6 bases). V was trimmed by 6 bases and J by 4 bases, leaving 12 bases between them. From germline, CDR1 is SGHAT and CDR2 FQNNGV. CDR3 length: 14 amino acids. The CDR3 sequence is CASSLIRGNEKLFF. Written as DNA, the CDR3 is TGTGCCAGCAGTTTGATCAGGGGTAATGAAAAACTGTTTTTT.

This clone was counted once. The rearrangement uses TRBV7-2 and TRBJ2-2; 9 bases map to TRBD2. Looked up from germline, CDR1 is SGHTA and CDR2 is FQGNSA. The CDR3 totals 17 residues. Trimming cost V 4 bases and J 3 bases; bases outside gene matches: 9. The CDR3 region has the DNA TGTGCCAGCAGCTCCGCCCCGGCGGGGGGGGACACCGGGGAGCTGTTTTTT. This sequence encodes CASSSAPAGGDTGELFF.

The chain employs TRBV2 and TRBJ2-1, with 9 bases identical to TRBD1. This CDR3 region has 15 residues. The trim removed 4 bases at V and 4 bases at J, leaving 5 bases unmatched. Germline V CDR1 and CDR2: SNHLY, FYNNEI. Here the CDR3 DNA reads TGTGCCAGCAGTGTATCGGACAGGGGATACAATGAGCAGTTCTTC. It is translated as CASSVSDRGYNEQFF. Based on the CDR3 plus reference TRBV2 and TRBJ2-1, the full variable domain is EPEVTQTPSHQVTQMGQEVILRCVPISNHLYFYWYRQILGQKVEFLVSFYNNEISEKSEIFDDQFSVERPDGSNFTLKIRSTKLEDSAMYFCASSVSDRGYNEQFFGPGTRLTVL.

The genes are TRBV9 and TRBJ2-3; D unclear. The germline gives CDR1 SGDLS, CDR2 YYNGEE. Trimming cost V 2 bases and J 5 bases, with 9 bases left between them. The CDR3 has 13 amino acids. CDR3: CASSVAARDTQYF. The CDR3 coding sequence is TGTGCCAGCAGCGTTGCGGCGAGAGATACGCAGTATTTT.

The V call is TRBV19, the J call TRBJ2-7, with D perhaps matching TRBD1 (5 bases). With 9 bases removed from V and 2 bases from J, the gap between germline ends came to 17 bases. CDR3 length: 14 amino acids. Germline assignment: CDR1 LNHDA and CDR2 SQIVND (reference sequence). The CDR3 sequence is CASARRQQAYEQYF. Written as DNA, the CDR3 is TGTGCCAGCGCCCGGAGACAGCAAGCCTACGAGCAGTACTTC.